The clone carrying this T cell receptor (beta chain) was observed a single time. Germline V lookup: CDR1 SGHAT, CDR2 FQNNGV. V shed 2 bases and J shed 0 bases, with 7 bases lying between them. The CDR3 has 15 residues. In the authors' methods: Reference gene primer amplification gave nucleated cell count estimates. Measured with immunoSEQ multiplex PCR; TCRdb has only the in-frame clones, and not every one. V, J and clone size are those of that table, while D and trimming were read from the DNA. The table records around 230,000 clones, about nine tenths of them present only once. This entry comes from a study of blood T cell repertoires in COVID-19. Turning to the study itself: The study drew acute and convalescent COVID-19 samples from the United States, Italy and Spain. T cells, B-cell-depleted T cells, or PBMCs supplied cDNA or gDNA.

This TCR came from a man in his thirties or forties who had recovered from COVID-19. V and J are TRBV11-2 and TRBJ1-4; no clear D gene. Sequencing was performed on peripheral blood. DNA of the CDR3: TGTGCCAGCAGCTTAATGCGGTCAACTAATGAAAAACTGTTTTTT. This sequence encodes CASSLMRSTNEKLFF.